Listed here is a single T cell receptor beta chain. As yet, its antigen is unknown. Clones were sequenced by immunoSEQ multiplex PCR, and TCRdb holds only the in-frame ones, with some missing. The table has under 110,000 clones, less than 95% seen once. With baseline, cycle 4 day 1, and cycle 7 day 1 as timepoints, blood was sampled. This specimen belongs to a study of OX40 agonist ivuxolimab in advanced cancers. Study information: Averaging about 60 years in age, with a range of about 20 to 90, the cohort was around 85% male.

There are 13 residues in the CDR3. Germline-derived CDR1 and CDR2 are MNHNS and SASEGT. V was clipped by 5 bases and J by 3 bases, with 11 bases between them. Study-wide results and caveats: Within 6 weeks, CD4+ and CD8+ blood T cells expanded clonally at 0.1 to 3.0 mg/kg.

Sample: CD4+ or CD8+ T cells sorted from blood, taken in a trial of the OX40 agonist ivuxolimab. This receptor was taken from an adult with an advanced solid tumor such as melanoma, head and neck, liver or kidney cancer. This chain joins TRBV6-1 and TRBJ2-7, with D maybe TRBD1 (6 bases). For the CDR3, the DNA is TGTGCCAGCAGTTCCTCAGGGGACTACGAGCAGTACTTC. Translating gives CASSSSGDYEQYF.